The 9 T cell receptor beta chains given below trace back to one sample, sequenced in a study of T cell repertoires and HLA-DP antigens. Clones were sequenced by immunoSEQ multiplex PCR, and TCRdb holds only the in-frame ones, with some missing. The sample shows approximately 86,000 clones, roughly 86% of them seen only once. Their cognate antigens are unknown. The specimen sequenced was CD4+ T cells from PBMCs. The receptors shown here come from a man between 45 and 60 years old in good health and CMV-seronegative.

This chain uses TRBV4-2 with TRBJ2-3; D call uncertain. Per the germline V gene, CDR1 is LGHNA and CDR2 is YNFKEQ. The CDR3 is 13 amino acids. V gave up 3 bases and J gave up 2 bases, with 6 bases separating them. CDR3 nucleotide sequence: TGTGCCAGCAGCCAGGGAATCACAGATACGCAGTATTTT. It encodes CASSQGITDTQYF.

The chain combines TRBV6-5 with TRBJ2-5; the D gene is possibly TRBD2 (6 bases). V was clipped by 6 bases and J by 9 bases, with 11 bases between them. Germline V lookup: CDR1 MNHEY, CDR2 SVGAGI. CDR3 length: 11 amino acids. CDR3 amino acids: CASRTGEAQYF. Here the CDR3 DNA reads TGTGCCAGCAGAACGGGGGAGGCCCAGTACTTC.

J is TRBJ1-2 and V is TRBV6-5; no clear D. Germline V CDR1 and CDR2: MNHEY, SVGAGI. The V gene lost 6 bases and the J gene lost 7 bases, with 9 bases spanning the gap. There are 11 residues in the CDR3. In DNA, the CDR3 is TGTGCCAGCAGCCAGAACGGTGGCTACACCTTC. It codes for CASSQNGGYTF.

This clone was seen a few times. A read error may account for a junction end that differs from germline. V gene TRBV7-7 combines with J gene TRBJ2-1, with 9 nucleotides matching TRBD1. The CDR3 sequence is 15 residues long. The V gene's germline CDR1 is SSHAT and CDR2 FNYEAQ (reference sequence). The CDR3 sequence: CASSSGTGRSDEQFF. The CDR3 DNA reads TGTGCTAGCAGCAGCGGGACAGGGAGGTCGGATGAGCAGTTCTTC.

This clone has only one observation. V and J are TRBV5-1 and TRBJ2-6, with D tentatively TRBD1 (6 bases). The germline V gene encodes CDR1 SGHRS and CDR2 YFSETQ. This CDR3 spans 17 amino acids. V lost 0 bases, J lost 2 bases, and 12 bases lay in between. CDR3 sequence reads: CASSLEPNRAGANVLTF. The CDR3 DNA sequence: TGCGCCAGCAGCTTGGAACCTAACAGGGCTGGGGCCAACGTCCTGACTTTC.

This chain connects TRBV2 to TRBJ2-7; possible D gene TRBD1, 5 bases. The germline V and J ends were trimmed by 3 bases and 4 bases, with 16 bases remaining between them. CDR1 and CDR2 from the germline V gene are SNHLY and FYNNEI. CDR3 size: 15 residues. The CDR3 nucleotides are TGTGCCAGCAGTGAGCCCCAGGGAATTGCATACGAGCAGTACTTC. Residues: CASSEPQGIAYEQYF.

The chain carries TRBV5-4 and TRBJ2-3; 7 positions match TRBD1. V dropped 4 bases and J dropped 3; count of bases not matched to a gene: 5. In germline, CDR1 is SGHNT, CDR2 YYREEE (reference sequence). This CDR3 has 14 amino acids. The CDR3 region has the DNA TGTGCCAGCAGCCAGACAGGGACGACAGATACGCAGTATTTT. Its protein is CASSQTGTTDTQYF.

As for this clone: Different DNA sequences within this sample yield the same CDR3. The rearrangement joins TRBV5-1 to TRBJ2-1; 9 positions agree with TRBD2. V shed 0 bases and J 9 bases; nucleotides not matched to a gene: 4. Germline CDR1 reads SGHRS; CDR2 reads YFSETQ. CDR3 length equals 14 residues. The CDR3: CASSLGAGGGEQFF. The CDR3 region has the DNA TGCGCCAGCAGCTTGGGAGCGGGGGGTGGTGAGCAGTTCTTC.

A single count supports this clone. The chain carries TRBV15 and TRBJ2-1; D may be TRBD1 (6 bases). Germline CDR1 reads LNHNV; CDR2 reads YYDKDF (reference sequence). V lost 1 base, J lost 2 bases, and 9 bases lay in between. CDR3 length equals 15 residues. The CDR3 DNA sequence: TGTGCCACCAGCAGAGGGGGGCGGGCCTACAATGAGCAGTTCTTC. Translated: CATSRGGRAYNEQFF.